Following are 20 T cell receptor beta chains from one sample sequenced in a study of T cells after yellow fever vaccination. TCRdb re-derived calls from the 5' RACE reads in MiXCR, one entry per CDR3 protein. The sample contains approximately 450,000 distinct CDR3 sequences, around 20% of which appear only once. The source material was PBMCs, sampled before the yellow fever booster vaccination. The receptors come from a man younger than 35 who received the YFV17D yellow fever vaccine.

Here the CDR3 DNA reads TGTGCCATCAGTGACCCTTACAGGACTTGGACAGATACGCAGTATTTT. It specifies CAISDPYRTWTDTQYF. This chain connects TRBV10-3 to TRBJ2-3; D is perhaps TRBD1 or TRBD2 (5 bases each). CDR3 length: 16 residues. Germline CDR1 reads ENHRY; CDR2 reads SYGVKD. Trimming stripped 3 bases from V and 3 bases from J, with 16 bases between.

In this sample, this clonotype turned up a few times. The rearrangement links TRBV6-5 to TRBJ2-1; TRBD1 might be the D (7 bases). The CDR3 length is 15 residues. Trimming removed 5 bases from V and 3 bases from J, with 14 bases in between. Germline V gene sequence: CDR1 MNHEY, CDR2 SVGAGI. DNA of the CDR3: TGTGCCAGCAGTCCGCTGCGGGACAGCTACAATGAGCAGTTCTTC. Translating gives CASSPLRDSYNEQFF.

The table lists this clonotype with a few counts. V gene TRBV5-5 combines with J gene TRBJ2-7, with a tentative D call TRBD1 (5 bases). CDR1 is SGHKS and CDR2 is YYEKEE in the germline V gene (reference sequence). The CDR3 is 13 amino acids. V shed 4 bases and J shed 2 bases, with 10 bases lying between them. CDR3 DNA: TGTGCCAGCAGCCTAGGGGTTCCCTACGAGCAGTACGTC. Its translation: CASSLGVPYEQYV.

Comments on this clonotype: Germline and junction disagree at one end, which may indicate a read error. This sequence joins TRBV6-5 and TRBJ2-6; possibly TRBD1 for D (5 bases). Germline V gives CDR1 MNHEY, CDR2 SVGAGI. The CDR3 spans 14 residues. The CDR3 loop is CASSSSSGAYVLTF. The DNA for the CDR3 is TGTGCCAGCAGCTCGAGCTCTGGGGCCTACGTCCTGACTTTC.

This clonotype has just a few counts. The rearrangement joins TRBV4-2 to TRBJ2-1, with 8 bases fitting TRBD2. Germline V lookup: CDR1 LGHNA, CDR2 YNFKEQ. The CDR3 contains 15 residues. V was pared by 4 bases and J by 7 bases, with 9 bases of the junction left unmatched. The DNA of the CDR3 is TGTGCCAGCAGCCCGGGAGGGGGGGCGAGGAATGAGCAGTTCTTC. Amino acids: CASSPGGGARNEQFF.

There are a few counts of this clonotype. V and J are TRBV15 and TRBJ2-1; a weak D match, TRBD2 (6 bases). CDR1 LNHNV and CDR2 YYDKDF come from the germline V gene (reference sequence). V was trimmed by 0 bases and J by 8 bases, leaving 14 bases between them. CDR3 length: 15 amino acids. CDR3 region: CATSRDRPRGDEQFF. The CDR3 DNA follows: TGTGCCACCAGCAGAGATAGGCCGCGGGGCGATGAGCAGTTCTTC.

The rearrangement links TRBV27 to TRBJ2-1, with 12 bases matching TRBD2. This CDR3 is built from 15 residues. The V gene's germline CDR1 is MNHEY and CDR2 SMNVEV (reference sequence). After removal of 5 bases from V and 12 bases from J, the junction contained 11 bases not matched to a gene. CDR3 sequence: CASSTRTSGALGQFF. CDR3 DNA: TGTGCCAGCAGTACGCGGACTAGCGGGGCCCTCGGGCAGTTCTTC.

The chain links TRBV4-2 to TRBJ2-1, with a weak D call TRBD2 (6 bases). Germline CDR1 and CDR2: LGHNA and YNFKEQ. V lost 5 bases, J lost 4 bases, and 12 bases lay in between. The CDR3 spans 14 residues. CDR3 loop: CASSAGTAYNEQFF. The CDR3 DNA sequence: TGTGCCAGCAGCGCAGGGACTGCTTACAATGAGCAGTTCTTC.

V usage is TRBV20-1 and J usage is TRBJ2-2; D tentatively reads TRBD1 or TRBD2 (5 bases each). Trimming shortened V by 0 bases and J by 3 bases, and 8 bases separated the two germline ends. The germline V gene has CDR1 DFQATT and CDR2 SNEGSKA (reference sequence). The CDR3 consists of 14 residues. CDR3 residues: CSARDQGDTGELFF. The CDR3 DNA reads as TGCAGTGCTAGAGATCAGGGAGACACCGGGGAGCTGTTTTTT.

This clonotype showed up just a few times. The CDR3 region is CASRLDTTRTGELFF. The CDR3 DNA is TGTGCCAGCAGATTGGACACCACCAGGACCGGGGAGCTGTTTTTT. This rearrangement joins TRBV7-2 to TRBJ2-2; D might be TRBD1 (5 bases). The CDR3 consists of 15 residues. Trimming stripped 6 bases from V and 5 bases from J, with 16 bases between. CDR1 SGHTA and CDR2 FQGNSA come from the germline V gene.

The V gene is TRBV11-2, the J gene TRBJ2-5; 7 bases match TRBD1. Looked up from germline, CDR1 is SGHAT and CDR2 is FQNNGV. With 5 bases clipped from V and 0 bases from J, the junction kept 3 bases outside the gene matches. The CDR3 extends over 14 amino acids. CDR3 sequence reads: CASSPTGNQETQYF. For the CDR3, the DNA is TGTGCCAGCAGCCCGACAGGGAACCAAGAGACCCAGTACTTC.

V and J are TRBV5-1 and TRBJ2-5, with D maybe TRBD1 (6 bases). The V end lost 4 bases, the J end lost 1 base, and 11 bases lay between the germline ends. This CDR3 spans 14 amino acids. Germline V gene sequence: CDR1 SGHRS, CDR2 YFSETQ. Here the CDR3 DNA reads TGCGCCAGCAGCAAGACAGGACCCCAAGAGACCCAGTACTTC. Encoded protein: CASSKTGPQETQYF.

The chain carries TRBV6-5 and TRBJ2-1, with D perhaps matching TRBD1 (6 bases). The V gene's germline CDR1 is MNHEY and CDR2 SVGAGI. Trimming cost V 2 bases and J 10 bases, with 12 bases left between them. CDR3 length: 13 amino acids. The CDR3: CASSYTLQGEQFF. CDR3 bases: TGTGCCAGCAGTTACACCCTACAGGGAGAGCAGTTCTTC.

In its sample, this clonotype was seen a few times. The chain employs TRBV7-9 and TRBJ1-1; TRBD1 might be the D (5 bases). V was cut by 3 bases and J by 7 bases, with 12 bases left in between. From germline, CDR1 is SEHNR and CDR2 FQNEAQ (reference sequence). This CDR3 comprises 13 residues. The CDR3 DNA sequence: TGTGCCAGCAGCTTTCAGGGTTCTATTGAAGCTTTCTTT. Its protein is CASSFQGSIEAFF.

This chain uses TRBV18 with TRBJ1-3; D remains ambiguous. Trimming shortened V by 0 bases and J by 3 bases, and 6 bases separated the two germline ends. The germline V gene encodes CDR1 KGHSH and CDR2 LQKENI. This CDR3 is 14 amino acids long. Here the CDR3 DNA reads TGTGCCAGCTCACCACCGGACGGTGGAAACACCATATATTTT. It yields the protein CASSPPDGGNTIYF.

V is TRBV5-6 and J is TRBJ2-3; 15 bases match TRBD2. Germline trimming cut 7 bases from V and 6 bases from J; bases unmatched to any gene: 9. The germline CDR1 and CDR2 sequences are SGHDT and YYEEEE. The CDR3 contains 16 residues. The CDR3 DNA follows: TGTGCCAGCGGGGGACTAGCGGGGGGCCCCGGGGATACGCAGTATTTT. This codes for CASGGLAGGPGDTQYF.

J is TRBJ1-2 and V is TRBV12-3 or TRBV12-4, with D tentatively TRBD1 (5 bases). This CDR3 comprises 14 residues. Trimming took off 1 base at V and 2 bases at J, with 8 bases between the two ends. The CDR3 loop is CASSLVQENYGYTF. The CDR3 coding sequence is TGTGCCAGCAGTTTAGTACAGGAGAACTATGGCTACACCTTC.

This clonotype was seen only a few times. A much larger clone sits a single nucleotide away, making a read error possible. The CDR3 DNA sequence: TGTGCCAGCAGTTTAACAGGGCCCTACAATGAGCAGTTCTTC. Its translation: CASSLTGPYNEQFF. The genes are TRBV12-3 or TRBV12-4 and TRBJ2-1; D might be TRBD1 (6 bases). This CDR3 has 14 residues. Trimming left V 2 bases short and J 2 bases short, with 7 bases between.

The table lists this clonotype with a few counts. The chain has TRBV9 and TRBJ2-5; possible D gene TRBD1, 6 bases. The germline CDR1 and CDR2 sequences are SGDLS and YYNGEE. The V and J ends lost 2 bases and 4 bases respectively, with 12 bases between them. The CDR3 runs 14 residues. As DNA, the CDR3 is TGTGCCAGCAGCGTCCCAGGGGATTTAGAGACCCAGTACTTC. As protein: CASSVPGDLETQYF.

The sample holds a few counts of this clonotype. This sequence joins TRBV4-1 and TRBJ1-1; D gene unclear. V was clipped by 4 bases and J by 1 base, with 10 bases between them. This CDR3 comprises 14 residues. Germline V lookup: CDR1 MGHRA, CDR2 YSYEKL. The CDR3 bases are TGCGCCAGCAGCCCCGCCCCGGGGAACACTGAAGCTTTCTTT. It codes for CASSPAPGNTEAFF.